The T cell receptor (beta chain) under discussion was sequenced for a study of blood T cells in healthy people across ages. About this clonotype: Its antigen is still unknown.

Study results and limitations: Across samples, TCR beta diversity tracked strongly with naive T cell percentage.

CDR1 is LGHDT and CDR2 is YNNKEL in the germline V gene (reference sequence). The CDR3 runs to 15 residues. V was shortened by 0 bases and J by 6 bases, with 15 bases between the two germline ends. For the second PCR, which ran for about 6 to 11 cycles, a sample-barcoded 5' primer and a J-beta primer mix were used. Unique molecular identifiers of 12 random nucleotides labeled each cDNA. In TCRdb, the 5' RACE reads were re-called with MiXCR into one record per CDR3 protein. The sample holds around 780,000 distinct CDR3 sequences, 20% to 30% seen once. The same specimen was also included in a second study, on T cells of mothers and their children. That source adds: A few healthy Caucasian mothers, along with their six children, served as the donors.

The sample taken for sequencing was blood. The clonotype originates from a boy aged 10-17 years in good health. V usage is TRBV3-1 and J usage is TRBJ2-7; weak D call: TRBD2 (5 bases). The CDR3, as DNA: TGTGCCAGCAGCCAAGATCTCCTGACTACGTCCGAGCAGTACTTC. It specifies CASSQDLLTTSEQYF.